This record concerns one TCR beta chain sequence. This entry is derived from a study of CD8 T cells in Susac syndrome. An amount of RNA that ranged from roughly 0.5 to 1 ug was reverse transcribed with random hexamers. TCRdb re-called the immunoSEQ multiplex PCR reads through MiXCR, storing one row per CDR3 protein. The data show fewer than 200,000 distinct CDR3 sequences, with 94% seen just once and roughly 0.12% held by the top ten. The sequenced sample consisted of CD4+ T cells from PBMCs. This TCR was recovered from a human donor with Susac syndrome.

CDR3 in DNA: TGTGCCAGCAGTGATTACGACTACGAGCAGTACTTC. It specifies CASSDYDYEQYF. The rearrangement links TRBV2 to TRBJ2-7; D remains unclear. This CDR3 is 12 amino acids long. Germline V CDR1 and CDR2: SNHLY, FYNNEI. Trimming took off 3 bases at V and 3 bases at J, with 6 bases between the two ends.